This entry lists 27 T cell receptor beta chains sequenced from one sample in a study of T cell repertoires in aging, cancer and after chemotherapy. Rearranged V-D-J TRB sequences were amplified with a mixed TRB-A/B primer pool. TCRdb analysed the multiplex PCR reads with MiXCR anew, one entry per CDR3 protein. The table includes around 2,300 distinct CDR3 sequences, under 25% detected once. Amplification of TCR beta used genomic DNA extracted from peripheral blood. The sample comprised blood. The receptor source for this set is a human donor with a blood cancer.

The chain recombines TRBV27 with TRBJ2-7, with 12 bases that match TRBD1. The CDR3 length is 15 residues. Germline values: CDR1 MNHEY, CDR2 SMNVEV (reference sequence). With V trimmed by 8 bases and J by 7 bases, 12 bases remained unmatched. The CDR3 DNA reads TGTGCCAGCCCACGTCCCGGGACAGGGGGCTTTGAGCAGTACTTC. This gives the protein CASPRPGTGGFEQYF.

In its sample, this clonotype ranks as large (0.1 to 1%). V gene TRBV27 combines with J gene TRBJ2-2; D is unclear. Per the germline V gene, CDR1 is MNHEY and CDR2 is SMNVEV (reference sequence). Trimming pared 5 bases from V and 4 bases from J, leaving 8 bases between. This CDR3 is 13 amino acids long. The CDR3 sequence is CASSQTGTGELFF. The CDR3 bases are TGTGCCAGCAGTCAGACGGGCACCGGGGAGCTGTTTTTT.

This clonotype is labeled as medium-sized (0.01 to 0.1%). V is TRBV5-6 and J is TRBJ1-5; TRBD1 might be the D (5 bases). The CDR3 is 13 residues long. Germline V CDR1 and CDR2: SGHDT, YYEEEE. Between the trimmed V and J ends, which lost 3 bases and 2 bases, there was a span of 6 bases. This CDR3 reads CASSWGGNQPQHF. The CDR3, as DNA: TGTGCCAGCAGCTGGGGGGGCAATCAGCCCCAGCATTTT. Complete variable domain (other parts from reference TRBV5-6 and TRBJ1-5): DAGVTQSPTHLIKTRGQQVTLRCSPKSGHDTVSWYQQALGQGPQFIFQYYEEEERQRGNFPDRFSGHQFPNYSSELNVNALLLGDSALYLCASSWGGNQPQHFGDGTRLSIL.

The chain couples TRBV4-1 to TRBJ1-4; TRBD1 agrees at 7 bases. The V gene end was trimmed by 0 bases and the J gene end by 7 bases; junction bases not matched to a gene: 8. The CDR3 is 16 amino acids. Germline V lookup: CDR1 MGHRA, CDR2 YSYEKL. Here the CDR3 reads CASSQEGTGVGEKLFF. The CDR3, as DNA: TGCGCCAGCAGCCAAGAGGGAACAGGGGTGGGTGAAAAACTGTTTTTT.

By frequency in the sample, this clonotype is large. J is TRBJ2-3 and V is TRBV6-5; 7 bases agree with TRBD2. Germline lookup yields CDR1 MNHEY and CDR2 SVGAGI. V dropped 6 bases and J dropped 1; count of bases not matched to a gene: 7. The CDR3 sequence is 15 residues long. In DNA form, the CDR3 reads TGTGCCAGCAGCCGGAGCGGGGTTGGCACAGATACGCAGTATTTT. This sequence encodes CASSRSGVGTDTQYF.

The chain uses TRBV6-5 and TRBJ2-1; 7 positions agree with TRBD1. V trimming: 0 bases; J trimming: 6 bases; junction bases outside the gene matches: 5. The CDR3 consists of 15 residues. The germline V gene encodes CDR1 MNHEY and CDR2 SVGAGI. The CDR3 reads CASSYSAGGVNEQFF. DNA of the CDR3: TGTGCCAGCAGTTACTCAGCAGGGGGTGTCAATGAGCAGTTCTTC.

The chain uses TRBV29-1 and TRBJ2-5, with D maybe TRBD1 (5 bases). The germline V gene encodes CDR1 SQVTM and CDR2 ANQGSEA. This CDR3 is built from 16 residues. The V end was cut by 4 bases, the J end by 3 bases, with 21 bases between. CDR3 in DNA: TGCAGCGTTGTCGCGTGGGGCACCAGGGTTAAAGAGACCCAGTACTTC. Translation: CSVVAWGTRVKETQYF.

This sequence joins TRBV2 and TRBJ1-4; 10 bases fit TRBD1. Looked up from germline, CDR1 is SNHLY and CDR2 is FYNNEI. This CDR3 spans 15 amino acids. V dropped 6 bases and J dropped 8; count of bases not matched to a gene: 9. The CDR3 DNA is TGTGCCAGCAGGGAGGGACAGGGGATGGTGGAAAAACTGTTTTTT. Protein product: CASREGQGMVEKLFF.

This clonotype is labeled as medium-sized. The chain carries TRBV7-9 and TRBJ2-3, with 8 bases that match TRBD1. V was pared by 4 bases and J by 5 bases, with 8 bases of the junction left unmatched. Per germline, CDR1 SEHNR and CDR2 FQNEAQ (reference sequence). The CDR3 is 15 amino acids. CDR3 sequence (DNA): TGTGCCAGCAGCTCCATGACAGGGGCGGAAGATACGCAGTATTTT. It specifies CASSSMTGAEDTQYF.

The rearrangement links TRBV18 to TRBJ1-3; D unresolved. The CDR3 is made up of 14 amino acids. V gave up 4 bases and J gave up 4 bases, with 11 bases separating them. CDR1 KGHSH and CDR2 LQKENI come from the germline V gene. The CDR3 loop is CASSRREGGNTIYF. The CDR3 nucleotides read TGTGCCAGCTCACGACGGGAAGGAGGAAACACCATATATTTT.

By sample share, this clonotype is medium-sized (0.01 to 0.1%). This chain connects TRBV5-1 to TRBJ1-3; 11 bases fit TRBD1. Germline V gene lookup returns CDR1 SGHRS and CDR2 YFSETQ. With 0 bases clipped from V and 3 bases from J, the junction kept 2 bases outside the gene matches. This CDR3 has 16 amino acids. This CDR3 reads CASSLAGTGGGNTIYF. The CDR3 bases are TGCGCCAGCAGCTTGGCCGGGACAGGGGGTGGAAACACCATATATTTT. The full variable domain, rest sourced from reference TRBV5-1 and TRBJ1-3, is KAGVTQTPRYLIKTRGQQVTLSCSPISGHRSVSWYQQTPGQGLQFLFEYFSETQRNKGNFPGRFSGRQFSNSRSEMNVSTLELGDSALYLCASSLAGTGGGNTIYFGEGSWLTVV.

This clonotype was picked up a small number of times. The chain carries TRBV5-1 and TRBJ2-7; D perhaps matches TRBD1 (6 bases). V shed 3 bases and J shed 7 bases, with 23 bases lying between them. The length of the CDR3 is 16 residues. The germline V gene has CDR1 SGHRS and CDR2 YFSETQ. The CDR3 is CASSSAGTPGPYEQYF. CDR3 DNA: TGCGCCAGCAGCTCGGCCGGGACACCGGGCCCTTATGAGCAGTACTTC.

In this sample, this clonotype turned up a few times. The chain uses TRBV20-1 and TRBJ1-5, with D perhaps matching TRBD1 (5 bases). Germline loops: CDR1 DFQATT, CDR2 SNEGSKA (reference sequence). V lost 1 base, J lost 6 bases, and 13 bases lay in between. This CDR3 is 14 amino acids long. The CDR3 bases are TGCAGTGCTAGAGCCACGGGGGGTAGTCAGCCCCAGCATTTT. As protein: CSARATGGSQPQHF.

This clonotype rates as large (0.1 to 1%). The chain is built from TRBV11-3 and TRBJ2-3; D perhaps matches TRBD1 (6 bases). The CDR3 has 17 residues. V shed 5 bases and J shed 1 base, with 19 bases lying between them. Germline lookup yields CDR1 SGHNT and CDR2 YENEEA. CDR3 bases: TGTGCCAGCAGCACCCGGACAGCACCCTCGGGCACAGATACGCAGTATTTT. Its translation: CASSTRTAPSGTDTQYF.

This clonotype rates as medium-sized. The CDR3 protein is CASTSMFGGYNEQFF. The CDR3 DNA sequence: TGTGCCAGTACCTCCATGTTTGGGGGTTACAATGAGCAGTTCTTC. The chain links TRBV19 to TRBJ2-1; D may match TRBD1 or TRBD2 (5 bases each). The germline V gene encodes CDR1 LNHDA and CDR2 SQIVND (reference sequence). CDR3 size: 15 residues. V lost 7 bases and J lost 4, with 17 bases in between.

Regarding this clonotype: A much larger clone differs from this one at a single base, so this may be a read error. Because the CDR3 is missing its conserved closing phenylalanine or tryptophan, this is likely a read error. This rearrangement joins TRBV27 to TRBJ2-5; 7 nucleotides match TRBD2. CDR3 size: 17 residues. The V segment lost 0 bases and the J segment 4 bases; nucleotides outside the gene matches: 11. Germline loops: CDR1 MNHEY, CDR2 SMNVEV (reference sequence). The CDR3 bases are TGTGCCAGCAGTTTATCGATCAGGACTAGGGAGCGAGAGACCCAGTACCTC. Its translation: CASSLSIRTRERETQYL.

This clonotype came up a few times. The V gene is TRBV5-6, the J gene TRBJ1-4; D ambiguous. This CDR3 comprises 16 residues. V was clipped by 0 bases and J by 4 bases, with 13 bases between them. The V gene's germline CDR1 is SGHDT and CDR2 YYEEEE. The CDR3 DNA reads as TGTGCCAGCAGCTTGGCCTGTCCGGGATGTAATGAAAAACTGTTTTTT. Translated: CASSLACPGCNEKLFF.

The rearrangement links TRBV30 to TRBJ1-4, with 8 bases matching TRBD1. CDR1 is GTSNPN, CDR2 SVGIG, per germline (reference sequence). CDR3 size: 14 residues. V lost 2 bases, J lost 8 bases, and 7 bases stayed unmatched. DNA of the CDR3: TGTGCCTGGAGTCCGACAGGGGTGGAGGAAAAACTGTTTTTT. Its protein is CAWSPTGVEEKLFF.

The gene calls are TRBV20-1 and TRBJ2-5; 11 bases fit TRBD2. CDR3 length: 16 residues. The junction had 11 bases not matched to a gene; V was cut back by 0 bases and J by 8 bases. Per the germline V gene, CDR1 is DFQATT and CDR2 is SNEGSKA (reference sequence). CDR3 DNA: TGCAGTGCTAGAGATCTCACTAGCGGGGGACCGGGAACCCAGTACTTC. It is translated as CSARDLTSGGPGTQYF.

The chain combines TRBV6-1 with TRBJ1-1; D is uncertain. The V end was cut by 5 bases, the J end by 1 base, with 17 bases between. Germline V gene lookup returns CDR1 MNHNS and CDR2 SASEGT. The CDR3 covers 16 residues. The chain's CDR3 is CASSYSDSFGNTEAFF. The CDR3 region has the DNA TGTGCCAGCAGTTACTCAGACTCCTTCGGGAACACTGAAGCTTTCTTT.

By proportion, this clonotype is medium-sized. The CDR3 loop is CASTSGRTNTEAFF. The CDR3, as DNA: TGTGCCAGCACCTCGGGACGGACGAACACTGAAGCTTTCTTT. The chain is built from TRBV27 and TRBJ1-1; the D gene is possibly TRBD1 (5 bases). The CDR3 contains 14 residues. Germline V gene lookup returns CDR1 MNHEY and CDR2 SMNVEV (reference sequence). Trimming removed 7 bases at V and 1 base at J, with 13 bases between.

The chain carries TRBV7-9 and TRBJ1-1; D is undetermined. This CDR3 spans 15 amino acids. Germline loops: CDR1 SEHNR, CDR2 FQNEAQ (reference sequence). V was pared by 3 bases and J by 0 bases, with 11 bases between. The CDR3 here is CASSLPQNLNTEAFF. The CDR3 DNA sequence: TGTGCCAGCAGCTTGCCACAGAATCTGAACACTGAAGCTTTCTTT.

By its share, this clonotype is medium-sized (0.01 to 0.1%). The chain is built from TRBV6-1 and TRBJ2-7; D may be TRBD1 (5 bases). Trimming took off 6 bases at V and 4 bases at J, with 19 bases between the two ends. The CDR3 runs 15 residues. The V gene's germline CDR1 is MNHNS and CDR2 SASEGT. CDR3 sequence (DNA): TGTGCCAGCAGCCTGCAGGGCGAACCCTTTTACGAGCAGTACGTC. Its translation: CASSLQGEPFYEQYV.

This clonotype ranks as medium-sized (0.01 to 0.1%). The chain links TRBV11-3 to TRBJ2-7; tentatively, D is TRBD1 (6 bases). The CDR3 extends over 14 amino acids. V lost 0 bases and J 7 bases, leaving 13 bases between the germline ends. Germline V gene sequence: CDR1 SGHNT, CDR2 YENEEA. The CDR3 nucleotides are TGTGCCAGCAGCTTAGATCGACAGGTTGGTGAGCAGTACGTC. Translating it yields CASSLDRQVGEQYV.

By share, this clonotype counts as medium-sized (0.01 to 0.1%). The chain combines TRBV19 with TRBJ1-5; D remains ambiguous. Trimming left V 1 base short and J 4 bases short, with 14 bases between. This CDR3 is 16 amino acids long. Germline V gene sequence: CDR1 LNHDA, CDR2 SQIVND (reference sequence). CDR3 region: CASSIGDLIQNQPQHF. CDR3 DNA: TGTGCCAGTAGTATAGGAGATCTAATACAAAATCAGCCCCAGCATTTT. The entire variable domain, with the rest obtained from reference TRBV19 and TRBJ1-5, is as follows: DGGITQSPKYLFRKEGQNVTLSCEQNLNHDAMYWYRQDPGQGLRLIYYSQIVNDFQKGDIAEGYSVSREKKESFPLTVTSAQKNPTAFYLCASSIGDLIQNQPQHFGDGTRLSIL.

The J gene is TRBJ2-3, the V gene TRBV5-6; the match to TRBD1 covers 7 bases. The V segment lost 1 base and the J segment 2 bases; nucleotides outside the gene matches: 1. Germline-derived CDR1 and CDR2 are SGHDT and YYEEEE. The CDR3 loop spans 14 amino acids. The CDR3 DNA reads TGTGCCAGCAGCTTGACAGGGGACACAGATACGCAGTATTTT. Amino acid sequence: CASSLTGDTDTQYF.

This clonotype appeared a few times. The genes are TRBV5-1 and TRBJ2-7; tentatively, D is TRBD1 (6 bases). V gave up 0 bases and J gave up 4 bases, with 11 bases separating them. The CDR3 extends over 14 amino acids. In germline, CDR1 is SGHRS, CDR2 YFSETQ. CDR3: CASSLGDTAYEQYF. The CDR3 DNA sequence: TGCGCCAGCAGCTTGGGGGACACCGCGTACGAGCAGTACTTC.